One sample yielded the 19 T cell receptor beta chains listed below, sequenced in a study of blood T cell repertoires in COVID-19. Sequencing was performed with immunoSEQ multiplex PCR; in TCRdb, only in-frame clones are kept and a portion is missing. This sample has about 100,000 clones, with 70% to 90% found just once. Input material: peripheral blood. The receptors here all came from a human donor in a cohort sampled during active COVID-19.

The rearrangement uses TRBV6-5 and TRBJ1-2; 7 nucleotides agree with TRBD1. After removal of 10 bases from V and 4 bases from J, the junction contained 12 bases not matched to a gene. Germline CDR1 reads MNHEY; CDR2 reads SVGAGI. The CDR3 sequence is 14 residues long. The CDR3, as DNA: TGTGCCACCATTCGGACAGGCGGCGGCTATGGCTACACCTTC. Translated, it gives CATIRTGGGYGYTF.

The CDR3 DNA is TGTGCCAGCAGGTGGACTGGAGGAACCCAGTACTTC. Translating it yields CASRWTGGTQYF. The chain couples TRBV2 to TRBJ2-5; D perhaps matches TRBD2 (5 bases). This CDR3 contains 12 residues. Germline-derived CDR1 and CDR2 are SNHLY and FYNNEI. V lost 6 bases, J lost 8 bases, and 13 bases lay in between.

The table lists this clone with a count of one. The chain has TRBV19 and TRBJ1-2, with TRBD1 matching 9 bases. The V and J ends lost 6 bases and 4 bases, in that order; junction bases with no gene match: 12. In germline, CDR1 is LNHDA, CDR2 SQIVND (reference sequence). This CDR3 is built from 16 residues. The CDR3 loop is CASSSQSGTGTYGYTF. CDR3 DNA: TGTGCCAGTAGCTCCCAGTCCGGGACAGGGACCTATGGCTACACCTTC.

The chain is built from TRBV7-9 and TRBJ1-3; TRBD1 agrees at 7 bases. J gave up 0 bases and V 6 bases, and 5 bases lay outside the gene matches. The CDR3 extends over 15 amino acids. Germline V gene sequence: CDR1 SEHNR, CDR2 FQNEAQ (reference sequence). The DNA for the CDR3 is TGTGCCAGCAGGGGACAGACCTCCTCTGGAAACACCATATATTTT. Protein product: CASRGQTSSGNTIYF.

The V call is TRBV18, the J call TRBJ1-6; weak D call: TRBD1 (5 bases). V lost 2 bases to trimming and J lost 7 bases, with 12 bases between them. The CDR3 contains 15 residues. Germline V gene lookup returns CDR1 KGHSH and CDR2 LQKENI. CDR3 sequence (DNA): TGTGCCAGCTCACCATACAGTCAGGGAAATTCACCCCTCCACTTT. Translation gives CASSPYSQGNSPLHF.

The chain joins TRBV7-9 to TRBJ1-3; 7 nucleotides agree with TRBD1. CDR3 size: 15 residues. The V gene end was trimmed by 2 bases and the J gene end by 4 bases; junction bases not matched to a gene: 5. Germline assignment: CDR1 SEHNR and CDR2 FQNEAQ (reference sequence). The CDR3 region is CASSLTQGQGNTIYF. CDR3 DNA: TGTGCCAGCAGCTTAACCCAGGGACAGGGAAACACCATATATTTT.

This clone was seen a single time. This chain links TRBV5-1 with TRBJ2-1; 8 nucleotides agree with TRBD2. The CDR3 runs to 14 residues. The germline gives CDR1 SGHRS, CDR2 YFSETQ. J was trimmed by 8 bases and V by 4 bases; bases with no gene match: 8. The CDR3: CASSGGTSPHEQFF. The CDR3 bases are TGCGCCAGCAGCGGCGGGACTAGTCCTCATGAGCAGTTCTTC.

The chain uses TRBV5-1 and TRBJ2-1; the D gene is possibly TRBD1 (5 bases). Germline V gene lookup returns CDR1 SGHRS and CDR2 YFSETQ. The CDR3 consists of 14 residues. Deletions cut 2 bases from V and 4 bases from J, with 10 bases between. CDR3 bases: TGCGCCAGCAGCTTCGACAGTACGTACAATGAGCAGTTCTTC. Its protein product is CASSFDSTYNEQFF.

The rearrangement links TRBV7-2 to TRBJ2-7; 7 nucleotides line up with TRBD1. V gave up 4 bases and J gave up 3 bases; unmatched junction bases: 3. This CDR3 region has 13 residues. Looked up from germline, CDR1 is SGHTA and CDR2 is FQGNSA. The CDR3 sequence is CASSSSGGYEQYF. CDR3 bases: TGTGCCAGCAGCTCCTCAGGGGGCTACGAGCAGTACTTC.

The gene calls are TRBV27 and TRBJ1-2, with D perhaps TRBD1 (5 bases). The CDR3 consists of 15 residues. CDR1 and CDR2 from the germline V gene are MNHEY and SMNVEV (reference sequence). The ends were cut back, 2 bases at V and 0 bases at J, with 10 bases in the middle. CDR3 sequence: CASSLQQAANYGYTF. DNA for the CDR3: TGTGCCAGCAGTTTACAACAGGCAGCTAACTATGGCTACACCTTC.

This clone has only a few counts. The genes are TRBV9 and TRBJ1-2; the D is unclear. The CDR3 is 14 amino acids. Germline V gives CDR1 SGDLS, CDR2 YYNGEE. The V gene lost 0 bases and the J gene lost 2 bases, with 8 bases spanning the gap. CDR3 region: CASSVGAQNYGYTF. CDR3 in DNA: TGTGCCAGCAGCGTAGGTGCACAGAACTATGGCTACACCTTC.

CDR3 nucleotides: TGTGCCAGCAGTTACTTAACCGGGACTAGCTACGAGCAGTACTTC. This gives the protein CASSYLTGTSYEQYF. The chain uses TRBV6-5 and TRBJ2-7, with TRBD2 matching 8 bases. There are 15 residues in the CDR3. Germline CDR1 and CDR2: MNHEY and SVGAGI. V lost 1 base and J lost 3; bases outside the gene matches: 5.

A few counts support this clone. The chain carries TRBV4-1 and TRBJ2-7; a weak D match, TRBD1 (5 bases). The V gene lost 5 bases and the J gene lost 2 bases, with 16 bases spanning the gap. Germline-derived CDR1 and CDR2 are MGHRA and YSYEKL. This CDR3 contains 15 residues. CDR3 in DNA: TGCGCCAGCAGCTTAGAAGGGGTGATGGCCTACGAGCAGTACTTC. Its translation: CASSLEGVMAYEQYF.

This clone has a single count. V usage is TRBV5-4 and J usage is TRBJ2-3; 7 bases are a match to TRBD2. V lost 2 bases to trimming and J lost 5 bases; unmatched junction nucleotides: 8. Per germline, CDR1 SGHNT and CDR2 YYREEE (reference sequence). There are 15 residues in the CDR3. CDR3: CASSFEREVGDTQYF. CDR3 bases: TGTGCCAGCAGCTTTGAGCGGGAAGTCGGAGATACGCAGTATTTT. The whole variable domain, remainder taken from reference TRBV5-4 and TRBJ2-3, is ETGVTQSPTHLIKTRGQQVTLRCSSQSGHNTVSWYQQALGQGPQFIFQYYREEENGRGNFPPRFSGLQFPNYSSELNVNALELDDSALYLCASSFEREVGDTQYFGPGTRLTVL.

The V call is TRBV4-1, the J call TRBJ2-3, with D unclear. The CDR3 extends over 15 amino acids. In germline, CDR1 is MGHRA, CDR2 YSYEKL. V gave up 0 bases and J gave up 1 base, with 8 bases separating them. In DNA form, the CDR3 reads TGCGCCAGCAGCCAAGATCACCGGGGCACAGATACGCAGTATTTT. Encoded protein: CASSQDHRGTDTQYF.

The chain recombines TRBV6-5 with TRBJ1-2; TRBD1 might be the D (6 bases). This CDR3 contains 15 residues. Trimming took off 0 bases at V and 8 bases at J, with 16 bases between the two ends. In germline, CDR1 is MNHEY, CDR2 SVGAGI. The CDR3 DNA sequence: TGTGCCAGCAGTTACTCTAGGGGGGGTCCCGAGGGCTACACCTTC. Translated, it gives CASSYSRGGPEGYTF.

This clone was observed a single time. This chain links TRBV3-1 (or the pseudogene TRBV3-2) with TRBJ1-6; 7 positions agree with TRBD1. CDR3 length equals 18 residues. The J segment lost 1 base and the V segment lost 6 bases, leaving 12 bases of the junction unmatched. Germline-derived CDR1 and CDR2 are LGHDT and YNNKEL (reference sequence). The CDR3 region is CASSTFLRGQSYNSPLHF. The DNA of the CDR3 is TGTGCCAGCAGTACCTTCCTAAGGGGGCAATCCTATAATTCACCCCTCCACTTT.

This chain links TRBV4-3 with TRBJ2-7; 12 bases agree with TRBD1. Germline trimming cut 4 bases from V and 1 base from J; bases unmatched to any gene: 2. Germline V gene lookup returns CDR1 LGHNA and CDR2 YSLEER. This CDR3 is built from 15 residues. CDR3 sequence reads: CASSPGQGASYEQYF. The CDR3 bases are TGCGCCAGCAGCCCGGGACAGGGGGCTTCCTACGAGCAGTACTTC.

This chain uses TRBV19 with TRBJ2-4, with 7 positions matching TRBD2. The CDR3 spans 13 residues. The V and J ends lost 10 bases and 3 bases, in that order; junction bases with no gene match: 6. The germline CDR1 and CDR2 sequences are LNHDA and SQIVND (reference sequence). DNA of the CDR3: TGTGCCACGGGGGGACGTGGCAAAAACATTCAGTACTTC. It translates to CATGGRGKNIQYF.